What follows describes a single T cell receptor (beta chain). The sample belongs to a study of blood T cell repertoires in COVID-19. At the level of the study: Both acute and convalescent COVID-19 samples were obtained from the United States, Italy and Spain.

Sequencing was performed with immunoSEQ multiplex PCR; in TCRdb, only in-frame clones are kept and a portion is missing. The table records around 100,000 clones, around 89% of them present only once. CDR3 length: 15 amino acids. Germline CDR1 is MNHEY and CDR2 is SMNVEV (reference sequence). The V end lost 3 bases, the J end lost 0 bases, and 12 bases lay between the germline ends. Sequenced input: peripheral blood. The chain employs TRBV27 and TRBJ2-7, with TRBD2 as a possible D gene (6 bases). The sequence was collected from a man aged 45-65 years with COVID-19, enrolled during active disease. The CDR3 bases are TGTGCCAGCAGTTTTGGAGGGATAAGCTCCTACGAGCAGTACTTC. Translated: CASSFGGISSYEQYF.